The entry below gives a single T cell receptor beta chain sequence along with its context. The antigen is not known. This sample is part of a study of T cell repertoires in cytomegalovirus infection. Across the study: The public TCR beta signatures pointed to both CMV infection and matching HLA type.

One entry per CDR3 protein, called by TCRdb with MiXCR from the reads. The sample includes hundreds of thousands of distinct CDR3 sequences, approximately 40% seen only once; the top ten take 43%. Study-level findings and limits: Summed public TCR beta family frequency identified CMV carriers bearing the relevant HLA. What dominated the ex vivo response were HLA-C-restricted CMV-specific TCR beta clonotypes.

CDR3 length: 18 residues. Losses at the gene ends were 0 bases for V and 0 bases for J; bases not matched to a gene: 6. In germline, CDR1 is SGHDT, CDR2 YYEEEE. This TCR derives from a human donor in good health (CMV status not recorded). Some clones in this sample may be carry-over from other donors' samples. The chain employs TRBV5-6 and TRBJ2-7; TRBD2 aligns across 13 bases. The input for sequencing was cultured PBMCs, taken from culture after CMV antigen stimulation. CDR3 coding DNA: TGTGCCAGCAGCTTGGGGACTAGCGGGAGACCTAGCTCCTACGAGCAGTACTTC. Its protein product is CASSLGTSGRPSSYEQYF.